Below are 4 T cell receptor beta chains sequenced from a single sample in a study of neurological immune-mediated disorders. TCRdb independently ran MiXCR on the 5' RACE reads; one entry per CDR3 protein. Found here are 50,000 to 80,000 distinct CDR3 sequences, 4.5% of them singletons; the top ten hold 6.9%. The sequencing input was PBMCs. All receptors come from a man aged 25-45 years with multiple sclerosis.

This clonotype came up many times. The rearrangement joins TRBV6-2 or TRBV6-3 to TRBJ1-1; a weak D match, TRBD1 (6 bases). Germline V gene data show CDR1 as MNHEY and CDR2 as SVGEGT. The CDR3 sequence is 15 residues long. The V and J ends lost 5 bases and 7 bases respectively, with 20 bases between them. CDR3 amino acids: CASSHPNGGIVEAFF. The CDR3 DNA reads as TGTGCCAGCAGTCACCCGAATGGGGGCATTGTTGAAGCTTTCTTT.

The chain uses TRBV5-1 and TRBJ1-1; 9 positions agree with TRBD1. There are 15 residues in the CDR3. The V gene end was trimmed by 9 bases and the J gene end by 4 bases; junction bases not matched to a gene: 13. Germline CDR1 and CDR2: SGHRS and YFSETQ. The CDR3 coding sequence is TGCGCCACCTCCCCGGACAGGGGTTTTGGCACTGAAGCTTTCTTT. This codes for CATSPDRGFGTEAFF.

This clonotype was found a few times. The V and J genes are TRBV5-1 and TRBJ2-7; either TRBD1 or TRBD2 may supply D (5 bases each). V was pared by 6 bases and J by 2 bases, with 15 bases between. The CDR3 loop spans 14 amino acids. Germline V gene data show CDR1 as SGHRS and CDR2 as YFSETQ. In nucleotides, the CDR3 is TGCGCCAGCAACCCGGGACGGTTTACCTACGAGCAGTACTTC. Translated, it gives CASNPGRFTYEQYF.

This clonotype was counted many times. V gene TRBV20-1 combines with J gene TRBJ2-3, with D possibly matching TRBD2 (5 bases). The V gene lost 3 bases and the J gene lost 0 bases, with 10 bases spanning the gap. CDR1 is DFQATT and CDR2 is SNEGSKA in the germline V gene (reference sequence). The CDR3 sequence is 14 residues long. CDR3 sequence reads: CSASGRASTDTQYF. In DNA, the CDR3 is TGCAGTGCTAGCGGGCGGGCAAGCACAGATACGCAGTATTTT.